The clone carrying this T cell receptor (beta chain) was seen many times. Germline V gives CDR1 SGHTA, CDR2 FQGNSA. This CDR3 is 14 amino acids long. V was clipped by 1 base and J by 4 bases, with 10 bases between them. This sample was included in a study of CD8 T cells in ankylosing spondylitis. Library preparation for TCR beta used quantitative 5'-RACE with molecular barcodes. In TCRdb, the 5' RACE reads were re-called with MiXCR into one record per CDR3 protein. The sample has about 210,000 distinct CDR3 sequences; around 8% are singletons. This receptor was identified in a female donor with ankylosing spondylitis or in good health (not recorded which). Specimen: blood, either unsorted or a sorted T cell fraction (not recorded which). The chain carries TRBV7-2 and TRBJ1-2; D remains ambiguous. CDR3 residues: CASSLESGIYGYTF. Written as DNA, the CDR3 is TGTGCCAGCAGCTTAGAATCCGGGATCTATGGCTACACCTTC.